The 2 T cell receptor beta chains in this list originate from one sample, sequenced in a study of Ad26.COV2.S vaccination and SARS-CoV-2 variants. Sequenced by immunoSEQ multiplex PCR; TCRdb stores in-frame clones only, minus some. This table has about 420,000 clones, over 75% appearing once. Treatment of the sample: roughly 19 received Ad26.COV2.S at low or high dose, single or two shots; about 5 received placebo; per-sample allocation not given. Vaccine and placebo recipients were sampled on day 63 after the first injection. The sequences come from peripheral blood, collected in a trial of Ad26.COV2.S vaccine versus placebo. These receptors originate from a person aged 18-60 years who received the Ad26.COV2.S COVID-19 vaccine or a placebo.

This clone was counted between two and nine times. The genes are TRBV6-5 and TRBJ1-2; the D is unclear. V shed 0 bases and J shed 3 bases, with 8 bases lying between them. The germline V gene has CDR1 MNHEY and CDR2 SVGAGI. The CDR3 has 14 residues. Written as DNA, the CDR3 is TGTGCCAGCAGTTACTCGAACACGTACTATGGCTACACCTTC. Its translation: CASSYSNTYYGYTF.

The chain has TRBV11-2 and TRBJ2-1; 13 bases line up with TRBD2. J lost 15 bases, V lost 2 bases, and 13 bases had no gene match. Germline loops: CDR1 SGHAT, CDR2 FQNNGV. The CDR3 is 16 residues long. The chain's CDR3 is CASSLSVTSGRNPSFF. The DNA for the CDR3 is TGTGCCAGCAGCTTAAGCGTGACTAGCGGGAGGAACCCCTCGTTCTTC.